These 9 T cell receptor beta chains were all obtained from the same sample, sequenced in a study of cytomegalovirus exposure and HLA in healthy donors. PCR primers comprised 60 Vbeta and 13 Jbeta primers. The protocol was immunoSEQ multiplex PCR, while the TCRdb copy is restricted to in-frame clones and leaves out a portion. The sample contains 55,000 to 65,000 clones, about four fifths of which appear only once. Source material: PBMCs. The receptors here all came from a woman between 40 and 55 years old in good health and CMV-seronegative.

This chain uses TRBV28 with TRBJ2-7, with 7 bases matching TRBD1. Germline V gene sequence: CDR1 MDHEN, CDR2 SYDVKM. Losses at the gene ends were 5 bases for V and 0 bases for J; bases not matched to a gene: 7. The CDR3 is 15 amino acids. CDR3 amino acids: CASSAPGTASYEQYF. CDR3 nucleotide sequence: TGTGCCAGCAGTGCCCCCGGGACAGCCTCCTACGAGCAGTACTTC.

The V and J genes are TRBV7-6 and TRBJ2-1, with D perhaps TRBD1 (6 bases). Germline V gene data show CDR1 as SGHVS and CDR2 as FNYEAQ. The CDR3 is made up of 16 amino acids. Trimming took off 5 bases at V and 7 bases at J, with 21 bases between the two ends. The CDR3 reads CASSDPGQQTGNEQFF. As DNA, the CDR3 is TGTGCCAGCAGCGACCCGGGACAACAAACGGGGAATGAGCAGTTCTTC. Supplemented by reference TRBV7-6 and TRBJ2-1, the full variable domain reads GAGVSQSPRYKVTKRGQDVALRCDPISGHVSLYWYRQALGQGPEFLTYFNYEAQQDKSGLPNDRFSAERPEGSISTLTIQRTEQRDSAMYRCASSDPGQQTGNEQFFGPGTRLTVL.

The rearrangement links TRBV4-2 to TRBJ1-2; D perhaps matches TRBD1 (5 bases). The CDR3 runs 17 residues. Trimming cost V 0 bases and J 3 bases, with 17 bases left between them. Germline V gene lookup returns CDR1 LGHNA and CDR2 YNFKEQ. The CDR3 loop reads CASSQDWGRGLDYGYTF. The CDR3 coding sequence is TGTGCCAGCAGCCAAGACTGGGGAAGGGGTCTAGACTATGGCTACACCTTC.

The CDR3: CASRGGLYEQYF. CDR3 nucleotide sequence: TGTGCCAGCAGGGGGGGACTTTACGAGCAGTACTTC. V gene TRBV6-5 combines with J gene TRBJ2-7; the D gene is possibly TRBD2 (6 bases). The germline CDR1 and CDR2 sequences are MNHEY and SVGAGI. The V and J ends lost 6 bases and 4 bases respectively, with 10 bases between them. There are 12 residues in the CDR3.

CDR3 residues: CAWRGSYSNQPQHF. DNA of the CDR3: TGTGCCTGGAGGGGCAGTTATAGCAATCAGCCCCAGCATTTT. The rearrangement uses TRBV30 and TRBJ1-5; D is ambiguous. CDR1 and CDR2 from the germline V gene are GTSNPN and SVGIG (reference sequence). This CDR3 has 14 amino acids. V was clipped by 3 bases and J by 0 bases, with 9 bases between them.

The chain has TRBV28 and TRBJ2-5; D unclear. V dropped 5 bases and J dropped 5 bases, with 9 bases sitting between them. Germline CDR1 MDHEN, CDR2 SYDVKM. The CDR3 runs to 12 residues. CDR3 protein: CASSRPRETQYF. CDR3 DNA sequence: TGTGCCAGCAGTAGGCCCAGGGAGACCCAGTACTTC. The whole variable domain, filled in from reference TRBV28 and TRBJ2-5, reads DVKVTQSSRYLVKRTGEKVFLECVQDMDHENMFWYRQDPGLGLRLIYFSYDVKMKEKGDIPEGYSVSREKKERFSLILESASTNQTSMYLCASSRPRETQYFGPGTRLLVL.

This chain links TRBV13 with TRBJ2-3; 7 bases line up with TRBD1. The V and J ends lost 0 bases and 0 bases, in that order; junction bases with no gene match: 0. The CDR3 contains 15 residues. CDR1 is PRHDT, CDR2 FYEKMQ, per germline (reference sequence). The CDR3 sequence: CASSLGDRSTDTQYF. The CDR3 coding sequence is TGTGCCAGCAGCTTAGGGGACAGGAGCACAGATACGCAGTATTTT.

This sequence joins TRBV28 and TRBJ1-1, with 7 bases that match TRBD1. Germline assignment: CDR1 MDHEN and CDR2 SYDVKM. The V gene end was trimmed by 4 bases and the J gene end by 11 bases; junction bases not matched to a gene: 13. CDR3 size: 14 residues. CDR3 residues: CASSSPTGIIGAFF. The CDR3 DNA reads TGTGCCAGCAGTTCACCGACAGGGATCATCGGGGCTTTCTTT.

Concerning this clone itself: A junction boundary mismatches the germline segment, possibly from a read error. This chain connects TRBV7-9 to TRBJ1-2, with TRBD1 identical over 10 bases. CDR1 and CDR2 (germline): SEHNR, FQNEAQ (reference sequence). CDR3 length: 15 amino acids. The chain's CDR3 is CSSSHRQGAEGGYTF. CDR3 sequence (DNA): TGTTCCAGCAGCCATAGACAGGGGGCAGAGGGTGGCTACACCTTC.